The 7 T cell receptor beta chains below come from one sample, sequenced in a study of regulatory T cells in long-lasting Graves disease. Investigators prepared the TCR beta libraries by applying iRepertoire HTBI primers and Arm-PCR of CDR3 regions. One entry per CDR3 protein results from TCRdb running MiXCR on the multiplex PCR reads. The sample has about 620,000 distinct CDR3 sequences; 16% are singletons. Documented time point: newly diagnosed GD, antithyroid drugs for less than 3 months. PBMCs were the source of the RNA used for TCR sequencing. The same sample was also studied in work on T cells in Graves' hyperthyroidism and ophthalmopathy.

The sequenced sample was peripheral blood mononuclear cells (PBMCs), obtained at new diagnosis, from a patient treated with antithyroid drugs. These TCRs come from a woman aged 25 to 39 with Graves disease.

This clonotype was seen only a few times. The J gene is TRBJ2-3, the V gene TRBV27; D gene unclear. This CDR3 is built from 13 residues. CDR1 is MNHEY and CDR2 is SMNVEV in the germline V gene (reference sequence). Trimming took 3 bases from V and 4 from J, leaving 8 bases between them. The CDR3 bases are TGTGCCAGCAGTTTTTGGAGCGCAGATACGCAGTATTTT. This encodes CASSFWSADTQYF.

This clonotype occurred a few times. The V and J genes are TRBV5-1 and TRBJ2-1; D is possibly TRBD1 (6 bases). Germline assignment: CDR1 SGHRS and CDR2 YFSETQ. The length of the CDR3 is 15 residues. V lost 2 bases and J 6 bases, leaving 15 bases between the germline ends. CDR3 protein: CASSFGRQAGNEQFF. The CDR3, as DNA: TGCGCCAGCAGCTTCGGACGACAGGCAGGCAATGAGCAGTTCTTC.

The chain links TRBV24-1 to TRBJ2-1; TRBD2 is a possible D gene (6 bases). The germline CDR1 and CDR2 sequences are KGHDR and SFDVKD. The ends were cut back, 4 bases at V and 2 bases at J, with 17 bases in the middle. The CDR3 loop spans 17 amino acids. The CDR3: CATSDHGGVRTYNEQFF. CDR3 bases: TGTGCCACCAGTGACCACGGAGGGGTCCGGACCTACAATGAGCAGTTCTTC.

This clonotype was counted between two and nine times. This chain joins TRBV29-1 and TRBJ2-5, with a weak D call TRBD1 (5 bases). The germline V gene has CDR1 SQVTM and CDR2 ANQGSEA. CDR3 size: 13 residues. V was clipped by 7 bases and J by 3 bases, with 15 bases between them. The CDR3 region has the DNA TGCAGCGGTTGGGTACAGGACGAAGAGACCCAGTACTTC. Translated, it gives CSGWVQDEETQYF.

The chain recombines TRBV19 with TRBJ1-5; D unresolved. The CDR3 runs 12 residues. V lost 4 bases and J 3 bases, leaving 4 bases between the germline ends. Germline V lookup: CDR1 LNHDA, CDR2 SQIVND (reference sequence). CDR3 in amino acids: CASSRINQPQHF. The CDR3 DNA sequence: TGTGCCAGTAGTAGGATCAATCAGCCCCAGCATTTT.

This clonotype was seen at least ten times. V is TRBV20-1 and J is TRBJ2-7, with D perhaps being TRBD1 or TRBD2 (6 bases each). The CDR3 spans 14 residues. Germline V gives CDR1 DFQATT, CDR2 SNEGSKA (reference sequence). Trimming took off 1 base at V and 7 bases at J, with 17 bases between the two ends. CDR3 region: CSARVGGSGSEQYF. The CDR3 DNA follows: TGCAGTGCTAGAGTCGGGGGCTCTGGGTCGGAGCAGTACTTC.

This clonotype was found many times. The chain couples TRBV28 to TRBJ1-6; 10 nucleotides line up with TRBD1. After removal of 7 bases from V and 6 bases from J, the junction contained 6 bases not matched to a gene. The V gene's germline CDR1 is MDHEN and CDR2 SYDVKM. CDR3 length: 15 residues. The CDR3 sequence is CASIPGQGFNSPLHF. The CDR3 coding sequence is TGTGCCAGCATCCCGGGACAGGGGTTTAATTCACCCCTCCACTTT.